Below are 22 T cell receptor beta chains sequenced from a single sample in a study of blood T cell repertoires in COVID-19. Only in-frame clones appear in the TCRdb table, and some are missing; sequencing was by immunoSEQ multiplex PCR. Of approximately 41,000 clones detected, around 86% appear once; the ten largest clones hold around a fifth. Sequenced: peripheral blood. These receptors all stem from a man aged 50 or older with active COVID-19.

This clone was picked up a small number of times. The CDR3 DNA reads as TGCGCCAGCAGCTGGGGACAGGGAAAGGGATCACCCCTCCACTTT. Its protein is CASSWGQGKGSPLHF. The chain carries TRBV5-1 and TRBJ1-6; 9 nucleotides align to TRBD1. Germline CDR1 and CDR2: SGHRS and YFSETQ. The CDR3 sequence is 15 residues long. Trimming took 3 bases from V and 10 from J; bases not matched to a gene: 8.

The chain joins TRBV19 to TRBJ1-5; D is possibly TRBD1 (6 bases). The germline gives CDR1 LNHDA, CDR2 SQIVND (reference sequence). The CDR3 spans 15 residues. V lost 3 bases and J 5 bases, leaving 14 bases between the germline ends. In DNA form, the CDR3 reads TGTGCCAGTAGTATCAGAGACAGGAGTTATCAGCCCCAGCATTTT. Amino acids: CASSIRDRSYQPQHF.

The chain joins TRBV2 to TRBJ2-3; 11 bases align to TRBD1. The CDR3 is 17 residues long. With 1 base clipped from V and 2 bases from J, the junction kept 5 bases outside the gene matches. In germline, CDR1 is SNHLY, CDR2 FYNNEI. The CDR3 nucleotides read TGTGCCAGCAGTGAAGGGCAGGACAGGGGGCCCACAGATACGCAGTATTTT. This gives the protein CASSEGQDRGPTDTQYF.

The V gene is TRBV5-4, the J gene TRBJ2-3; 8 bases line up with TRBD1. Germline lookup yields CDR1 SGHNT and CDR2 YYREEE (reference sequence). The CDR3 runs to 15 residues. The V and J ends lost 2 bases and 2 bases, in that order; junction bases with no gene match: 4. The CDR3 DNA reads TGTGCCAGCAGCTTCTACAGGGGGGCCACAGATACGCAGTATTTT. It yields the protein CASSFYRGATDTQYF.

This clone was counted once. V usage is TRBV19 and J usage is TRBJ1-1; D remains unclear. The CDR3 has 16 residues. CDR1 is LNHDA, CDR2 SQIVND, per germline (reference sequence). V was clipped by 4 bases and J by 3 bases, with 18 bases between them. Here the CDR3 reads CASSRPLGGGDTEAFF. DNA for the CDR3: TGTGCCAGTAGTAGGCCCTTGGGCGGCGGGGACACTGAAGCTTTCTTT.

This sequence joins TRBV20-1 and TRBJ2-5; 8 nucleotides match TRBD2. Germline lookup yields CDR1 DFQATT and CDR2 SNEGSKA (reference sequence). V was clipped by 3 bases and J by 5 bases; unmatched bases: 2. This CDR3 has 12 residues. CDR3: CSASSGTETQYF. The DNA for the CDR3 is TGCAGTGCTAGTAGCGGGACGGAGACCCAGTACTTC.

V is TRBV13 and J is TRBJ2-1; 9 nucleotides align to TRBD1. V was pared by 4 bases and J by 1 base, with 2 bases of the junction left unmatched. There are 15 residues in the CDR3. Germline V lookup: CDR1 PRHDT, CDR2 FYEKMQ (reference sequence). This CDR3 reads CASSSGQGSYNEQFF. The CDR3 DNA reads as TGTGCCAGCAGCTCCGGACAGGGGTCCTACAATGAGCAGTTCTTC.

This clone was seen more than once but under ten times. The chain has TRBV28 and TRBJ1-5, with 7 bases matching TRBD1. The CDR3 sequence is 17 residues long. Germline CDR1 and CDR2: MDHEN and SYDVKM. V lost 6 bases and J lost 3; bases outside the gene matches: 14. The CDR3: CASSTRTGKSSNQPQHF. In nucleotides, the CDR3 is TGTGCCAGCAGCACTCGGACAGGTAAATCGTCCAATCAGCCCCAGCATTTT. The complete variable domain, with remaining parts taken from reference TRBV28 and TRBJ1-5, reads DVKVTQSSRYLVKRTGEKVFLECVQDMDHENMFWYRQDPGLGLRLIYFSYDVKMKEKGDIPEGYSVSREKKERFSLILESASTNQTSMYLCASSTRTGKSSNQPQHFGDGTRLSIL.

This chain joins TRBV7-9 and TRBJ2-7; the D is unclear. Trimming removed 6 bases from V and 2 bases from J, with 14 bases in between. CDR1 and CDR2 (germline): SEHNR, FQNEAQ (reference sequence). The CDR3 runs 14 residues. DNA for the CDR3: TGTGCCAGCAGACTTGAAGAAGCAACCTACGAGCAGTACTTC. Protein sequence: CASRLEEATYEQYF.

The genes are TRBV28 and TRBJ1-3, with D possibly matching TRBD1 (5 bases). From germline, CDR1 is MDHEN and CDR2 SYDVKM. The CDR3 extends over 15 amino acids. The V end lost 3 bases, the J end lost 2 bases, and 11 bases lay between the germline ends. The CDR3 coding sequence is TGTGCCAGCAGTTTCCCCGGGGGGGCTGGAAACACCATATATTTT. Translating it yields CASSFPGGAGNTIYF.

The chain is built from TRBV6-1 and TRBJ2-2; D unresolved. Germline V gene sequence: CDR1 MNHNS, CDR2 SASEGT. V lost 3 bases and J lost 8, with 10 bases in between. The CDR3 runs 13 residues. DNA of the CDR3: TGTGCCAGCAGTGATCTAGTCGCTGGGGAGCTGTTTTTT. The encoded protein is CASSDLVAGELFF.

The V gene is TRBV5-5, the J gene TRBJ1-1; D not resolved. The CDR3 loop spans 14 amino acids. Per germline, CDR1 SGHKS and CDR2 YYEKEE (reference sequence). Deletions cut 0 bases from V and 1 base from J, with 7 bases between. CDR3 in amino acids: CASSLAQQNTEAFF. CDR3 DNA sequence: TGTGCCAGCAGCTTGGCCCAACAGAACACTGAAGCTTTCTTT.

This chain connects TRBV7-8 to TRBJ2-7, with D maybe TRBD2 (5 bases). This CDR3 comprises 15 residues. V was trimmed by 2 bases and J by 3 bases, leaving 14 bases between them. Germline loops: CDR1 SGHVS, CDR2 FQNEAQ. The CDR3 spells CASSLLVGEFYEQYF. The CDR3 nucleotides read TGTGCCAGCAGCTTACTGGTGGGAGAATTCTACGAGCAGTACTTC.

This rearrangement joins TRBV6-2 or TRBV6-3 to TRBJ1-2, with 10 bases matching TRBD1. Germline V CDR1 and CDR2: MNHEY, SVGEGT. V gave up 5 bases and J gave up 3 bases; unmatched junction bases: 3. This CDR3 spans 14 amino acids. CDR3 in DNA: TGTGCCAGCAGTACCGGGACAGGGGACTATGGCTACACCTTC. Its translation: CASSTGTGDYGYTF.

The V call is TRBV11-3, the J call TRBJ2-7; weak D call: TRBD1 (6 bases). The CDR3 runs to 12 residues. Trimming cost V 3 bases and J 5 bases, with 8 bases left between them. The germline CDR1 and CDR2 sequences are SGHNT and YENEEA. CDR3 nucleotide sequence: TGTGCCAGCAGCTTGGGGGCCAACGAGCAGTACTTC. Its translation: CASSLGANEQYF.

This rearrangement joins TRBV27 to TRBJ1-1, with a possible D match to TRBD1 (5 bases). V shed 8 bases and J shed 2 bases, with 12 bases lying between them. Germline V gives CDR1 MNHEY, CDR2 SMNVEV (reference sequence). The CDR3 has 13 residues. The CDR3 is CASRQGVNTEAFF. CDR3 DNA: TGTGCCAGCCGGCAGGGCGTTAACACTGAAGCTTTCTTT.

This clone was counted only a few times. This CDR3 is CSDRTGTRGYTF. The CDR3 bases are TGCAGCGATCGGACAGGGACTCGAGGCTACACCTTC. The chain uses TRBV29-1 and TRBJ1-2; 8 positions match TRBD1. J gave up 8 bases and V 7 bases, and 9 bases lay outside the gene matches. Germline CDR1 SQVTM, CDR2 ANQGSEA. This CDR3 region has 12 residues.

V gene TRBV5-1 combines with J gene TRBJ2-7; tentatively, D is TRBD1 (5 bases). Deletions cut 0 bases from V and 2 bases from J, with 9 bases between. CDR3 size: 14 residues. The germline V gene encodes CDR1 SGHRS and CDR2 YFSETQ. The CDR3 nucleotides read TGCGCCAGCAGCTTGGGGGGCGGCACCTACGAGCAGTACTTC. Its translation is CASSLGGGTYEQYF. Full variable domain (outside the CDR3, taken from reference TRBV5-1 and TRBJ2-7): KAGVTQTPRYLIKTRGQQVTLSCSPISGHRSVSWYQQTPGQGLQFLFEYFSETQRNKGNFPGRFSGRQFSNSRSEMNVSTLELGDSALYLCASSLGGGTYEQYFGPGTRLTVT.

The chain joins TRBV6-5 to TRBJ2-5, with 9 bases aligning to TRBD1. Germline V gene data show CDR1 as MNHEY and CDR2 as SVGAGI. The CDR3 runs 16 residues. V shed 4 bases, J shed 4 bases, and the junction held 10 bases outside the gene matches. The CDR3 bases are TGTGCCAGCAGTTCCTTGACAGGGGGGATAAGAGAGACCCAGTACTTC. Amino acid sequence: CASSSLTGGIRETQYF.

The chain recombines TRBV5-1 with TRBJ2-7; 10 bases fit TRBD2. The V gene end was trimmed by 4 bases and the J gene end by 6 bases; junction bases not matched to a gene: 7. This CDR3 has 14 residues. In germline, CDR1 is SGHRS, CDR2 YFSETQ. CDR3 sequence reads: CASSTASGSGEQYF. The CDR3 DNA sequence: TGCGCCAGCAGCACCGCTAGCGGGAGCGGCGAGCAGTACTTC. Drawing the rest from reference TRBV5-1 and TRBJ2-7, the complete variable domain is KAGVTQTPRYLIKTRGQQVTLSCSPISGHRSVSWYQQTPGQGLQFLFEYFSETQRNKGNFPGRFSGRQFSNSRSEMNVSTLELGDSALYLCASSTASGSGEQYFGPGTRLTVT.

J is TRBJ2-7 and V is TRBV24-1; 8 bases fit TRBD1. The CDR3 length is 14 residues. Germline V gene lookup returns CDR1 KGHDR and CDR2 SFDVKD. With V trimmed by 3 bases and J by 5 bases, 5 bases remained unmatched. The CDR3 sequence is CATSDLRQGNEQYF. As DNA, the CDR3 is TGTGCCACCAGTGATCTCAGACAGGGGAACGAGCAGTACTTC.

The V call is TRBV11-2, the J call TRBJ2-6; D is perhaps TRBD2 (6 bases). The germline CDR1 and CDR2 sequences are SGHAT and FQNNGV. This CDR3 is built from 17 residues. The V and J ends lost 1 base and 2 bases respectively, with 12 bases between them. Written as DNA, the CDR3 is TGTGCCAGCAGCTTAGCCTATGGAGGGGCTGGGGCCAACGTCCTGACTTTC. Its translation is CASSLAYGGAGANVLTF.